These T cell receptor beta chains were read from a single sample in a study of early T cells in non-severe SARS-CoV-2 infection. TCRdb reanalysed the 5' RACE reads using MiXCR and keeps one entry per CDR3 protein. The sample consists of some 81,000 distinct CDR3 sequences, 7.5% to 10% of them appearing once. The sample was whole blood. All receptors derive from an adult who was a healthcare worker with PCR-confirmed SARS-CoV-2 infection or an uninfected control (not recorded which). CDR3s leave out the opening cysteine and the closing phenylalanine or tryptophan. The order of the fields is J gene, V gene, CDR3 protein.

TRBJ2-1 TRBV11-1 ASSLDGPTPSYNEQF
TRBJ1-4 TRBV29-1 SVGQGNEKLF
TRBJ1-6 TRBV2 ASSVTRVTAGNSPLH
TRBJ2-1 TRBV10-2 ASNEGGPDEQF
TRBJ2-3 TRBV11-3 ASSLTPGRLAGDSDTQY
TRBJ2-7 TRBV20-1 SASYEQY
TRBJ2-5 TRBV7-7 VSSPTGRGETQY
TRBJ2-4 TRBV20-1 SAAGLDKNIQY
TRBJ2-1 TRBV3-1 ASSQLRDSNEQF
TRBJ2-1 TRBV10-2 ASALTSGRNEQF
TRBJ2-2 TRBV10-3 AISVALVGSPGELF
TRBJ2-2 TRBV20-1 SASGLPTGELF
TRBJ2-7 TRBV2 ASSEREGLYEQY
TRBJ1-4 TRBV12-3/TRBV12-4 ASSLRHLKLF
TRBJ1-1 TRBV9 ASSYLQGFTEAF
TRBJ1-3 TRBV9 ASSVAGGAGNTIY
TRBJ2-2 TRBV2 ASSEVGTTRTGTGELF